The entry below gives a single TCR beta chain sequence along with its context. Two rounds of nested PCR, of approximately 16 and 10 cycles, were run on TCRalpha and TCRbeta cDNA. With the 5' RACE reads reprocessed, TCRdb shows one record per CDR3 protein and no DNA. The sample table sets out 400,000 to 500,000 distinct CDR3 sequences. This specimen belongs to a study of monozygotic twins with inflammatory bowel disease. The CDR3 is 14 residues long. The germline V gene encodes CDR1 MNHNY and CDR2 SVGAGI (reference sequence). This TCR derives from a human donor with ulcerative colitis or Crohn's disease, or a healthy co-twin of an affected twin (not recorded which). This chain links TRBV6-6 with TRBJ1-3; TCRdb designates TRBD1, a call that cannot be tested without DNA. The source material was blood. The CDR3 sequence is CASRPRMGGNTIYF.